This passage covers 26 T cell receptor beta chains from one sample sequenced in a study of cytotoxic CD8 clonotypes in ibrutinib-treated CLL (dated by TCRdb to 2020 to 2022). According to the study, the label for this sample's time point signals: eleven to twelve months on ibrutinib. Library prep was done by the immunoSEQ multiplex PCR assay. In its TCRdb copy, this immuneACCESS table keeps in-frame sequences only and misses some clones. Where compared with another copy, unresolved V genes explain less than half of these, and the others have no known cause. For this sample there are 80,000 to 95,000 clones; 79% appear just once. The ten largest clones take up about 4.4% of the sample. Sequencing was performed on PBMCs, taken after 12 months of ibrutinib treatment. The receptors derive from a human donor with chronic lymphocytic leukemia.

The J gene is TRBJ2-1, the V gene TRBV6-4, with 8 bases matching TRBD1. V shed 2 bases, J shed 2 bases, and the junction held 2 bases outside the gene matches. The CDR3 extends over 15 amino acids. From germline, CDR1 is MRHNA and CDR2 SNTAGT. CDR3 residues: CASSDGRGPYNEQFF. Written as DNA, the CDR3 is TGTGCCAGCAGTGACGGCAGGGGGCCCTACAATGAGCAGTTCTTC.

The J gene is TRBJ1-1, the V gene TRBV6-5; 7 nucleotides match TRBD1. With V trimmed by 4 bases and J by 0 bases, 8 bases remained unmatched. CDR1 is MNHEY, CDR2 SVGAGI, per germline. The length of the CDR3 is 16 residues. CDR3 protein: CASSSQGGGMNTEAFF. CDR3 sequence (DNA): TGTGCCAGCAGTTCCCAGGGGGGTGGGATGAACACTGAAGCTTTCTTT.

The chain couples TRBV29-1 to TRBJ1-2; D unresolved. Trimming shortened V by 1 base and J by 13 bases, and 16 bases separated the two germline ends. Germline CDR1 and CDR2: SQVTM and ANQGSEA. The CDR3 is made up of 12 amino acids. Written as DNA, the CDR3 is TGCAGCGTTGAAGGGTCCGGCACCCCTTGCACCTTC. As protein: CSVEGSGTPCTF.

This clone was counted only a few times. CDR3 amino acids: CASSVAGGGSLHF. As DNA, the CDR3 is TGTGCCAGCAGCGTAGCAGGGGGGGGTTCCCTCCACTTT. The rearrangement joins TRBV9 to TRBJ1-6; 7 nucleotides agree with TRBD1. V lost 0 bases, J lost 14 bases, and 5 bases stayed unmatched. The CDR3 sequence is 13 residues long. The V gene's germline CDR1 is SGDLS and CDR2 YYNGEE.

This chain connects TRBV6-5 to TRBJ1-1; no clear D gene. Germline lookup yields CDR1 MNHEY and CDR2 SVGAGI. The length of the CDR3 is 8 residues. V was pared by 11 bases and J by 6 bases, with 4 bases between. CDR3 amino acids: CAGPEAFF. CDR3 nucleotide sequence: TGTGCCGGCCCTGAAGCTTTCTTT.

This clone appeared once. V and J are TRBV14 and TRBJ2-5, with TRBD1 as a possible D gene (5 bases). The CDR3 runs to 11 residues. Trimming cost V 4 bases and J 5 bases, with 5 bases left between them. The V gene's germline CDR1 is SGHDN and CDR2 FVKESK. The CDR3 DNA reads as TGTGCCAGCAGCCCAGGGGAGACCCAGTACTTC. The encoded protein is CASSPGETQYF. The full variable domain, its missing parts supplied by reference TRBV14 and TRBJ2-5, is EAGVTQFPSHSVIEKGQTVTLRCDPISGHDNLYWYRRVMGKEIKFLLHFVKESKQDESGMPNNRFLAERTGGTYSTLKVQPAELEDSGVYFCASSPGETQYFGPGTRLLVL.

Comment on this clone: This specimen includes other DNA sequences encoding the same CDR3. The chain links TRBV9 to TRBJ1-4; D possibly corresponds to TRBD1 (5 bases). Trimming cost V 7 bases and J 0 bases, with 10 bases left between them. The CDR3 spans 14 residues. Per germline, CDR1 SGDLS and CDR2 YYNGEE. The CDR3 DNA reads as TGTGCCAGCTCCCCGACAGCAACTAATGAAAAACTGTTTTTT. Translated, it gives CASSPTATNEKLFF.

For this clone: This may stem from a read error, because a much larger clone lies one nucleotide away. The chain links TRBV27 to TRBJ2-2, with D perhaps being TRBD1 or TRBD2 (5 bases each). Germline V gene data show CDR1 as MNHEY and CDR2 as SMNVEV (reference sequence). There are 13 residues in the CDR3. V lost 2 bases, J lost 4 bases, and 5 bases lay in between. CDR3 protein: CASSLGGTGELFF. The CDR3 nucleotides read TGTGCCAGCAGTTTAGGGGGCACCGGGGAGCTGTTTTTT.

The chain combines TRBV28 with TRBJ1-2, with a tentative D call TRBD1 (6 bases). Trimming took 5 bases from V and 3 from J, leaving 16 bases between them. This CDR3 has 15 amino acids. Germline V gene data show CDR1 as MDHEN and CDR2 as SYDVKM. The DNA of the CDR3 is TGTGCCAGCAGTCAACAGGGCTTCGGGTACTATGGCTACACCTTC. This sequence encodes CASSQQGFGYYGYTF.

The V and J genes are TRBV7-2 and TRBJ2-7; D might be TRBD1 (6 bases). CDR3 length: 13 residues. Trimming pared 4 bases from V and 6 bases from J, leaving 13 bases between. Per germline, CDR1 SGHTA and CDR2 FQGNSA. The CDR3 here is CASSSRRGGEQYF. CDR3 DNA: TGTGCCAGCAGCTCCCGGAGAGGGGGCGAGCAGTACTTC. The entire variable domain, with the rest obtained from reference TRBV7-2 and TRBJ2-7, is as follows: GAGVSQSPSNKVTEKGKDVELRCDPISGHTALYWYRQSLGQGLEFLIYFQGNSAPDKSGLPSDRFSAERTGGSVSTLTIQRTQQEDSAVYLCASSSRRGGEQYFGPGTRLTVT.

This clone appeared once. V is TRBV18 and J is TRBJ2-5, with 8 bases identical to TRBD1. The CDR3 extends over 15 amino acids. Trimming cost V 3 bases and J 5 bases; bases outside gene matches: 8. Germline V lookup: CDR1 KGHSH, CDR2 LQKENI. In nucleotides, the CDR3 is TGTGCCAGCTCACCCTCGGGACAGGTCGGGGAGACCCAGTACTTC. Amino acids: CASSPSGQVGETQYF.

This clone showed up just once. This chain links TRBV11-1 with TRBJ2-2; the D gene is possibly TRBD1 (5 bases). Trimming pared 0 bases from V and 12 bases from J, leaving 14 bases between. CDR3 length: 14 residues. The germline V gene encodes CDR1 SGHAT and CDR2 FQDESV (reference sequence). CDR3: CASSLAPTREKLFF. Here the CDR3 DNA reads TGTGCCAGCAGCTTAGCGCCCACCAGGGAAAAGCTGTTTTTT.

Remarks on this clone: One end of the junction is discordant with germline, which a read error may explain. The chain has TRBV23-1 and TRBJ1-6; 9 bases agree with TRBD1. Being an ORF, TRBV23-1 has a function that is uncertain. This CDR3 contains 8 residues. CDR3: CARRTGAF. CDR3 DNA: TGCGCCAGGAGGACAGGGGCTTTT.

To note about this clone: The same CDR3 arises from other DNA sequences in this sample as well. The chain combines TRBV5-1 with TRBJ2-5; the D is unclear. CDR1 SGHRS and CDR2 YFSETQ come from the germline V gene. The length of the CDR3 is 14 residues. Trimming shortened V by 2 bases and J by 1 base, and 9 bases separated the two germline ends. The CDR3 sequence is CASSLLGLQETQYF. The CDR3 DNA reads as TGCGCCAGCAGCTTATTGGGCCTCCAAGAGACCCAGTACTTC.

V usage is TRBV5-6 and J usage is TRBJ2-5, with D uncertain. V lost 6 bases and J lost 4, with 13 bases in between. This CDR3 is 13 amino acids long. The germline V gene encodes CDR1 SGHDT and CDR2 YYEEEE. The DNA for the CDR3 is TGTGCCAGCACCCCCCGGCCATCAGAGACCCAGTACTTC. The encoded protein is CASTPRPSETQYF.

This clone was seen only a few times. The chain employs TRBV28 and TRBJ1-3; 7 bases are shared with TRBD1. Germline loops: CDR1 MDHEN, CDR2 SYDVKM. This CDR3 has 16 residues. J gave up 1 base and V 5 bases, and 8 bases lay outside the gene matches. In DNA form, the CDR3 reads TGTGCCAGCAGTCTAGGGGGCGGATTATCTGGAAACACCATATATTTT. It encodes CASSLGGGLSGNTIYF. Variable domain in full (rest from reference TRBV28 and TRBJ1-3): DVKVTQSSRYLVKRTGEKVFLECVQDMDHENMFWYRQDPGLGLRLIYFSYDVKMKEKGDIPEGYSVSREKKERFSLILESASTNQTSMYLCASSLGGGLSGNTIYFGEGSWLTVV.

The V and J genes are TRBV29-1 and TRBJ2-1; 11 positions match TRBD2. V shed 5 bases, J shed 4 bases, and the junction held 1 base outside the gene matches. Germline lookup yields CDR1 SQVTM and CDR2 ANQGSEA. CDR3 size: 13 residues. The CDR3 DNA is TGCAGCGTTAGGACTAGCGGGTACAATGAGCAGTTCTTC. This gives the protein CSVRTSGYNEQFF.

V and J are TRBV11-2 and TRBJ1-1; D uncertain. Germline assignment: CDR1 SGHAT and CDR2 FQNNGV. Deletions cut 7 bases from V and 0 bases from J, with 9 bases between. This CDR3 spans 13 amino acids. CDR3 DNA: TGTGCCAGCAAATCTTCGTTGAACACTGAAGCTTTCTTT. Translating it yields CASKSSLNTEAFF.

This clone was seen just once. The chain employs TRBV28 and TRBJ2-1; D ambiguous. This CDR3 comprises 11 residues. V shed 10 bases and J shed 14 bases, with 18 bases lying between them. Germline CDR1 is MDHEN and CDR2 is SYDVKM. The CDR3 sequence is CATTVPPKEFF. The CDR3 bases are TGTGCCACCACGGTGCCCCCAAAGGAGTTCTTC.

CDR3 nucleotides: TGTGCCACCCGACACAGGGGGCTGAACACTGAAGCTTTCTTT. This codes for CATRHRGLNTEAFF. The chain combines TRBV10-3 with TRBJ1-1; 9 nucleotides agree with TRBD1. This CDR3 region has 14 residues. V gave up 10 bases and J gave up 0 bases; unmatched junction bases: 6. Looked up from germline, CDR1 is ENHRY and CDR2 is SYGVKD.

This chain's CDR3 is CAISQRTGGTRDTQYF. The CDR3 DNA reads as TGTGCCATCAGCCAACGGACAGGGGGGACACGAGATACGCAGTATTTT. This rearrangement joins TRBV10-3 to TRBJ2-3; 10 bases are a match to TRBD1. Germline CDR1 is ENHRY and CDR2 is SYGVKD. Trimming removed 6 bases from V and 5 bases from J; junction bases left unmatched: 11. The CDR3 spans 16 residues.

The chain carries TRBV6-5 and TRBJ2-5, with D perhaps TRBD1 (6 bases). V was cut by 7 bases and J by 7 bases, with 19 bases left in between. Germline V gene sequence: CDR1 MNHEY, CDR2 SVGAGI. The CDR3 runs to 14 residues. CDR3 loop: CASTQGRGWGTQYF. Here the CDR3 DNA reads TGTGCCAGCACCCAGGGGAGAGGCTGGGGGACCCAGTACTTC.

The gene calls are TRBV5-5 and TRBJ1-1, with a tentative D call TRBD1 (5 bases). From germline, CDR1 is SGHKS and CDR2 YYEKEE (reference sequence). Trimming shortened V by 6 bases and J by 12 bases, and 15 bases separated the two germline ends. The CDR3 runs 11 residues. The CDR3 region has the DNA TGTGCCAGCACCCGGCAGGGCCTTCCTTTCTTT. This codes for CASTRQGLPFF.

The V call is TRBV28, the J call TRBJ1-1; D gene ambiguous. The CDR3 extends over 14 amino acids. V was cut by 5 bases and J by 6 bases, with 16 bases left in between. Per germline, CDR1 MDHEN and CDR2 SYDVKM. CDR3 amino acids: CASSPQGRAAEAFF. CDR3 nucleotide sequence: TGTGCCAGCAGTCCCCAAGGGCGGGCGGCTGAAGCTTTCTTT.

This chain uses TRBV4-1 with TRBJ2-1; 7 bases line up with TRBD2. The CDR3 covers 17 residues. With V trimmed by 1 base and J by 2 bases, 8 bases remained unmatched. Germline assignment: CDR1 MGHRA and CDR2 YSYEKL. The CDR3 loop reads CASSQVSLAAAYNEQFF. CDR3 nucleotides: TGCGCCAGCAGCCAAGTCTCCCTAGCGGCCGCCTACAATGAGCAGTTCTTC.

V is TRBV9 and J is TRBJ2-7, with 7 bases fitting TRBD2. The CDR3 covers 14 residues. In germline, CDR1 is SGDLS, CDR2 YYNGEE. Trimming took 0 bases from V and 9 from J; bases not matched to a gene: 9. The CDR3 nucleotides are TGTGCCAGCAGCGTAGAATCAGGCGGGAGTCTGCAGTACTTC. It yields the protein CASSVESGGSLQYF.